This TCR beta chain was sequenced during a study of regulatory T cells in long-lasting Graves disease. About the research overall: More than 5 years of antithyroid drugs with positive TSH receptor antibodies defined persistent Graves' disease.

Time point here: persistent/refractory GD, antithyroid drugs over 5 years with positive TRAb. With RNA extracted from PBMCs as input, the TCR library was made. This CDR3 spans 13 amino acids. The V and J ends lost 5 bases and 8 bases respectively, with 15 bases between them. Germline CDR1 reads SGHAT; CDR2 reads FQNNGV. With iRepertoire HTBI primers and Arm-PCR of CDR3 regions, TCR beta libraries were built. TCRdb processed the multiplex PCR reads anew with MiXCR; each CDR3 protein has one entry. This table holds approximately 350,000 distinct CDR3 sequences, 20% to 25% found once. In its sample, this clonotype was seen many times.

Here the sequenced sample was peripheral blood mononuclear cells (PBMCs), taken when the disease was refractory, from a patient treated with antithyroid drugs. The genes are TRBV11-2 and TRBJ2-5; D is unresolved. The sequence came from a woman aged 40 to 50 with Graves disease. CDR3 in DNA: TGTGCCAGCAGCCCGGCTCACGGCTTTACCCAGTACTTC. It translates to CASSPAHGFTQYF.